These T cell receptor beta chains were read from a single sample in a study of T cells in Graves' hyperthyroidism and ophthalmopathy. TCRdb re-analysed the multiplex PCR reads in MiXCR, keeping a single row per CDR3 protein. Here the sample spans fewer than 250,000 distinct CDR3 sequences, more than 20% being singletons. The sample consisted of blood. The source is a woman in her forties with Graves' ophthalmopathy. Each CDR3 is given with its conserved first and last residue. A D gene is named only where the DNA matches it firmly.

D gene: TRBD1
J gene: TRBJ2-7
V gene: TRBV20-1
CDR3 protein: CSATQGQPYF

D gene: -
J gene: TRBJ1-1
V gene: TRBV6-1
CDR3 protein: CASSRYLGANTEAFF

D gene: -
J gene: TRBJ2-5
V gene: TRBV6-2/TRBV6-3
CDR3 protein: CASRHLETQYF

D gene: -
J gene: TRBJ2-5
V gene: TRBV7-2
CDR3 protein: CTSSLTGRETQYF

D gene: -
J gene: TRBJ1-5
V gene: TRBV6-2/TRBV6-3
CDR3 protein: CASSLLGTPSNQPQHF

D gene: TRBD2
J gene: TRBJ2-5
V gene: TRBV12-3/TRBV12-4
CDR3 protein: CASSYSGLAGEYQETQYF

D gene: -
J gene: TRBJ2-7
V gene: TRBV28
CDR3 protein: CASSLGVPPYEQYF

D gene: -
J gene: TRBJ2-1
V gene: TRBV6-8
CDR3 protein: CASRSINEQFF

D gene: -
J gene: TRBJ1-1
V gene: TRBV27
CDR3 protein: CASSQQGRTEAFF

D gene: TRBD2
J gene: TRBJ2-7
V gene: TRBV27
CDR3 protein: CASTPSPGGPDEQYF

D gene: -
J gene: TRBJ2-7
V gene: TRBV28
CDR3 protein: CASSLSGTRYEQYF

D gene: TRBD2
J gene: TRBJ2-7
V gene: TRBV20-1
CDR3 protein: CSPLGGGESSYEQYF

D gene: TRBD1
J gene: TRBJ1-1
V gene: TRBV10-3
CDR3 protein: CAISESDRAAEAFF

D gene: -
J gene: TRBJ1-1
V gene: TRBV6-1
CDR3 protein: CASSRPEDSVAEAFF

D gene: TRBD1
J gene: TRBJ1-5
V gene: TRBV6-1
CDR3 protein: CASRTGQGGVQPQHF

D gene: TRBD1
J gene: TRBJ2-7
V gene: TRBV27
CDR3 protein: CASRDRGGEQYF

D gene: -
J gene: TRBJ2-7
V gene: TRBV15
CDR3 protein: CATSPAGTVSYEQYF

D gene: -
J gene: TRBJ1-1
V gene: TRBV20-1
CDR3 protein: CSARPGGGGTEAFF

D gene: -
J gene: TRBJ2-5
V gene: TRBV20-1
CDR3 protein: CSARDRQGTETQYF

D gene: -
J gene: TRBJ1-1
V gene: TRBV15
CDR3 protein: CATSRDRAGNTEAFF

D gene: TRBD1
J gene: TRBJ1-1
V gene: TRBV5-1
CDR3 protein: CASSLRTGGVGGGTEAFF

D gene: -
J gene: TRBJ2-7
V gene: TRBV11-2
CDR3 protein: CASSTQESEQYF

D gene: -
J gene: TRBJ2-5
V gene: TRBV4-1
CDR3 protein: CASSHPGTVETQYF

D gene: -
J gene: TRBJ1-5
V gene: TRBV6-5
CDR3 protein: CASSSYTRKDQPQHF

D gene: TRBD2
J gene: TRBJ2-5
V gene: TRBV12-3/TRBV12-4
CDR3 protein: CASSLLAEETQYF

D gene: -
J gene: TRBJ2-3
V gene: TRBV6-5
CDR3 protein: CASSYSGGLLDTQYF

D gene: -
J gene: TRBJ2-2
V gene: TRBV24-1
CDR3 protein: CATSDLRQSGSGRMNTGELFF

D gene: -
J gene: TRBJ2-6
V gene: TRBV20-1
CDR3 protein: CSARQGGSSGANVLTF

D gene: -
J gene: TRBJ2-7
V gene: TRBV4-1
CDR3 protein: CASSLQDTVYEQYF

D gene: TRBD1
J gene: TRBJ2-4
V gene: TRBV6-1
CDR3 protein: CASMGQELAKNIQYF

D gene: -
J gene: TRBJ1-3
V gene: TRBV15
CDR3 protein: CATSRDFGGNTIYF

D gene: -
J gene: TRBJ2-5
V gene: TRBV6-5
CDR3 protein: CASSFQGIQETQYF

D gene: -
J gene: TRBJ1-3
V gene: TRBV18
CDR3 protein: CASSPDSTAGNTIYF

D gene: TRBD1
J gene: TRBJ2-7
V gene: TRBV6-5
CDR3 protein: CASSYGQGEYSEQYF

D gene: -
J gene: TRBJ2-7
V gene: TRBV25-1
CDR3 protein: CASRAVDEQYF